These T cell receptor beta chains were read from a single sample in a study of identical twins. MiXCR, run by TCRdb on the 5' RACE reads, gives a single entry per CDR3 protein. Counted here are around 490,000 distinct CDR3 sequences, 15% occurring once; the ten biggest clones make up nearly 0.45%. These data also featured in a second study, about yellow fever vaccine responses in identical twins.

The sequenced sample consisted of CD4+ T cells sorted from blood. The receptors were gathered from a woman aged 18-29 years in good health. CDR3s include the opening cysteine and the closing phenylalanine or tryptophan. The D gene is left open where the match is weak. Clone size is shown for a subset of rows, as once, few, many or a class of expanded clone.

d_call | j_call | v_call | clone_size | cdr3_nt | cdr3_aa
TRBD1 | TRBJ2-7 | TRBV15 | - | TGTGCCACCAGCAGAGGCGTGGACAGGGGCTACGAGCAGTACTTC | CATSRGVDRGYEQYF
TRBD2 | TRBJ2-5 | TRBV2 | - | TGTGCCAGCAGTGATCATGCGGGAGGGCCGGCCGAGACCCAGTACTTC | CASSDHAGGPAETQYF
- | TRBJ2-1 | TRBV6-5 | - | TGTGCCAGCAGTTACTCAGTAGCGGACTACAATGAGCAGTTCTTC | CASSYSVADYNEQFF
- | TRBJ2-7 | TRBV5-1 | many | TGCGCCAGCAGCTTGGAGTTTGGAGACGAGCAGTACTTC | CASSLEFGDEQYF
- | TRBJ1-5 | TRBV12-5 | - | TGTGCTAGTGGTTTCAGTCAGCCCCAGCATTTT | CASGFSQPQHF
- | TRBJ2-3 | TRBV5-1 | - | TGCGCCAGCAGCTTGGAGGGGGGGAGAGGAACAGATACGCAGTATTTT | CASSLEGGRGTDTQYF
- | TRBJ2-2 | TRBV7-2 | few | TGTGCCAGCAGGGGGCGGACCACGAACACCGGGGAGCTGTTTTTT | CASRGRTTNTGELFF
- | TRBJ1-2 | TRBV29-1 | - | TGCAGCGTTGAAGGAGCCAGGGTAGGTGGCTACACCTTC | CSVEGARVGGYTF
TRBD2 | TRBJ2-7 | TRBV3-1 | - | TGTGCCAGCAGACGAACTAGCGGGGGATACGAGCAGTACTTC | CASRRTSGGYEQYF
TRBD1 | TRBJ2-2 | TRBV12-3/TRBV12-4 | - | TGTGCCAGCAGTTTTGGGGAAAGGACAGGGCCCGGGGAGCTGTTTTTT | CASSFGERTGPGELFF
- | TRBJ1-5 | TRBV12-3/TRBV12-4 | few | TGTGCCAGCAGCCCGGGGACCGGCGCCACCCAGCCCCAGCATTTT | CASSPGTGATQPQHF
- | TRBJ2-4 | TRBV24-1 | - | TGTGCCACCAGTGATTTGGAGGGATTAGCCAAAAACATTCAGTACTTC | CATSDLEGLAKNIQYF
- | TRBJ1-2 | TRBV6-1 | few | TGTGCCAGCAGTGAATCGGGACATGACTATGGCTACACCTTC | CASSESGHDYGYTF
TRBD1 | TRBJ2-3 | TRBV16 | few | TGTGCCAGCAGAGCTGAACCGGGACAGGGTTCCACAGATACGCAGTATTTT | CASRAEPGQGSTDTQYF
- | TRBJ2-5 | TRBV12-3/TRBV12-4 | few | TGTGCCAGCAGTTTGAGTAGGCAAGAGACCCAGTACTTC | CASSLSRQETQYF
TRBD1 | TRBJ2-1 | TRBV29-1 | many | TGCAGTATGGGGACAGGGTACAATGAGCAGTTCTTC | CSMGTGYNEQFF
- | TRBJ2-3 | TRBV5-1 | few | TGCGCCAGCACCGACTCTGGGGGACTTAGCACAGATACGCAGTATTTT | CASTDSGGLSTDTQYF
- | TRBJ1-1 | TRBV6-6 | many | TGTGCCAGTTCGCGGATGAACACTGAAGCTTTCTTT | CASSRMNTEAFF
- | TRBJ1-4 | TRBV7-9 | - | TGTGCCAGCAGCTTAGCCGGCGAGGTTGGTGAAAAACTGTTTTTT | CASSLAGEVGEKLFF
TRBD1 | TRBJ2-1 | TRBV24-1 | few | TGTGCCACCAGTGATTTTCCCTCGGGACAGGGTCGGAATGAGCAGTTCTTC | CATSDFPSGQGRNEQFF
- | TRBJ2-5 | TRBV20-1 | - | TGCAGTGCTAGAAAGGGGATGCCCCGAGAGACCCAGTACTTC | CSARKGMPRETQYF
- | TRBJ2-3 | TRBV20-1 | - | TGCAGTGCTAGAGATCCCGACCCAAGGAGAGATACGCAGTATTTT | CSARDPDPRRDTQYF
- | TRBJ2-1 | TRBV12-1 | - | TGTGCCAGCAGCCCCGATCTCGGGAATGAGCAGTTCTTC | CASSPDLGNEQFF
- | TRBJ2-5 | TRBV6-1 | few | TGTGCCAGCCAAAGAAATTTCCAAGAAGAGACCCAGTACTTC | CASQRNFQEETQYF
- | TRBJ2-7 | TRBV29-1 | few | TGCAGCGTAACCCCGGCCTGGCAGCCGGGCGAGCAGTACTTC | CSVTPAWQPGEQYF
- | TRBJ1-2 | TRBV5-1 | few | TGCGCCAGCAGCTTGGACGTGCCCTATGGCTACACCTTC | CASSLDVPYGYTF
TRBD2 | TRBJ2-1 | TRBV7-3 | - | TGTGCCAGCAGCCCCCTAGCGGGACCAGACAATGAGCAGTTCTTC | CASSPLAGPDNEQFF
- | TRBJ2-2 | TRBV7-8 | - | TGTGCCAGCCACTCACTTTCAGGGGCGAACACCGGGGAGCTGTTTTTT | CASHSLSGANTGELFF
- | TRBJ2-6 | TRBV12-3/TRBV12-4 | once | TGTGCCAGCAGTACATACTCTGGGGCCAACGTCCTGACTTTC | CASSTYSGANVLTF
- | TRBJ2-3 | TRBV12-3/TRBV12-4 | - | TGTGCCAGCAGCAAGGACAGACGCACAGATACGCAGTATTTT | CASSKDRRTDTQYF
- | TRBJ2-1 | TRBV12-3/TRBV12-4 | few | TGTGCCAGCAGTTTTTTGGGGGCATACAATGAGCAGTTCTTC | CASSFLGAYNEQFF
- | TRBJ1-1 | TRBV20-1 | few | TGCAGTGTCCTAATGGACACTGAAGCTTTCTTT | CSVLMDTEAFF
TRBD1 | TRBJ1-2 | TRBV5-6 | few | TGTGCCAGCAGCCCGACGACAGGGAGCCTTGGCTACACCTTC | CASSPTTGSLGYTF
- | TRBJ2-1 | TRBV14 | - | TGTGCCAGCAGCCCGCCGGTGGGCAGGGTGGGCAATGAGCAGTTCTTC | CASSPPVGRVGNEQFF
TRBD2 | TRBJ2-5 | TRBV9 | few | TGTGCCAGCAGCGTTGCAGCGGGGGAGGGGACCCAGTACTTC | CASSVAAGEGTQYF
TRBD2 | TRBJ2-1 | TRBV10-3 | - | TGTGCCATCAGTGAGCTAGCGGAGCGAGAGCAGTTCTTC | CAISELAEREQFF
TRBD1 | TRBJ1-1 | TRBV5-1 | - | TGCGCCAGCAGCTTGGACAGGGGGCAAGCGACTGAAGCTTTCTTT | CASSLDRGQATEAFF